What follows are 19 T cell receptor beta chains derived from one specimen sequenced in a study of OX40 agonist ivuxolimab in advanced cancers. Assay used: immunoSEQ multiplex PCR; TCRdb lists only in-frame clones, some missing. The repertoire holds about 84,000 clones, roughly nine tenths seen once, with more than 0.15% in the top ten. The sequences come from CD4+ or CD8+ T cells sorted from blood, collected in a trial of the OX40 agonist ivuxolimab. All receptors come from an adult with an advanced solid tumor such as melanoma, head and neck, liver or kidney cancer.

CDR3: CASRLGACGRVQETQYF. CDR3 nucleotide sequence: TGTGCAAGTCGCTTAGGAGCATGCGGGAGGGTACAAGAGACCCAGTACTTC. This rearrangement joins TRBV12-2 to TRBJ2-5; the table names TRBD2, a call not compared with the DNA. TRBV12-2 is described as a pseudogene. The length of the CDR3 is 17 residues.

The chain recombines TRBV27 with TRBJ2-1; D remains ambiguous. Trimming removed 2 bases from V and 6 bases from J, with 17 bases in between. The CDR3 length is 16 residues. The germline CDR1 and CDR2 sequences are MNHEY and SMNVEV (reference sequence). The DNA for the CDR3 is TGTGCCAGCAGTTTACGATTCTTGGGTACTTTCAATGAGCAGTTCTTC. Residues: CASSLRFLGTFNEQFF.

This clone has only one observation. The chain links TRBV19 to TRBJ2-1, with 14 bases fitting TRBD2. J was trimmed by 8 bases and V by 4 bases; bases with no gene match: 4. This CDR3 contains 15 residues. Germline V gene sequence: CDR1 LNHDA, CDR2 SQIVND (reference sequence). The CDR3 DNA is TGTGCCAGTAGTACTGGGACTAGCGGGAGCTATGAGCAGTTCTTC. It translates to CASSTGTSGSYEQFF. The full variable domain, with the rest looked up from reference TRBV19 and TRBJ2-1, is DGGITQSPKYLFRKEGQNVTLSCEQNLNHDAMYWYRQDPGQGLRLIYYSQIVNDFQKGDIAEGYSVSREKKESFPLTVTSAQKNPTAFYLCASSTGTSGSYEQFFGPGTRLTVL.

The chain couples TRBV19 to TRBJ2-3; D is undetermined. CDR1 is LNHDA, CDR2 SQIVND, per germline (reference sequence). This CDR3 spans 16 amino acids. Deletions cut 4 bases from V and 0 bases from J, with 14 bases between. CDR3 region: CASSTTRSASTDTQYF. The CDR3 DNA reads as TGTGCCAGTAGTACAACACGGAGTGCTAGCACAGATACGCAGTATTTT.

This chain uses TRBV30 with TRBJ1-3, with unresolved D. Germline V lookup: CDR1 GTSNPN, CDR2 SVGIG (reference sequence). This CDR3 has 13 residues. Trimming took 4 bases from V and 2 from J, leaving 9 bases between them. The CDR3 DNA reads TGTGCCTGGACGCGGCTAGCTGGAAACACCATATATTTT. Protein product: CAWTRLAGNTIYF.

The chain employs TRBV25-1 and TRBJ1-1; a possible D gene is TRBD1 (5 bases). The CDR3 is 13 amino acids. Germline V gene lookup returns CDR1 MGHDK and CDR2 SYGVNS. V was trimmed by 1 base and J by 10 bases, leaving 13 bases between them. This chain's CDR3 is CASSEWGGRGAFF. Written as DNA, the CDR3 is TGTGCCAGCAGTGAATGGGGGGGACGGGGAGCTTTCTTT.

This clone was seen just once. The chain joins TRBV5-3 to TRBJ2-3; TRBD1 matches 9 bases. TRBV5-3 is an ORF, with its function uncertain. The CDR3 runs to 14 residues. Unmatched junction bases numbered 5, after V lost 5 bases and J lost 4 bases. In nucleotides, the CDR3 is TGTGCCAGAAGTTCGGGGACAGGGCCAGATACGCAGTATTTT. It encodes CARSSGTGPDTQYF.

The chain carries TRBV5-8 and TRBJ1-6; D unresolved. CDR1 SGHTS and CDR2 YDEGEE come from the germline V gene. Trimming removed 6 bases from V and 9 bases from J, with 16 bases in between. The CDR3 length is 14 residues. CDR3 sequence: CASITSHRGSPLHF. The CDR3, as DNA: TGTGCCAGCATAACGAGCCACCGTGGTTCACCCCTCCACTTT.

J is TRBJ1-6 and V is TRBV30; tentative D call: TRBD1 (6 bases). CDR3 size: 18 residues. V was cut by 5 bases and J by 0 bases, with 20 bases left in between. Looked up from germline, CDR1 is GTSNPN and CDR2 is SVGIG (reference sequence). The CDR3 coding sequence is TGTGCCTGGCGCCTCCAGAGGGGGGAGAGCTCCTATAATTCACCCCTCCACTTT. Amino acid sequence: CAWRLQRGESSYNSPLHF. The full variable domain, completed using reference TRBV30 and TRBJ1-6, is SQTIHQWPATLVQPVGSPLSLECTVEGTSNPNLYWYRQAAGRGLQLLFYSVGIGQISSEVPQNLSASRPQDRQFILSSKKLLLSDSGFYLCAWRLQRGESSYNSPLHFGNGTRLTVT.

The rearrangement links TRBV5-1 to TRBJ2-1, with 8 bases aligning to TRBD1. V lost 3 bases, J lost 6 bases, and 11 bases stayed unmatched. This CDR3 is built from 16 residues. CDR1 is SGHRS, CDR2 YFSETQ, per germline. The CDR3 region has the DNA TGCGCCAGCAGCTCTTCTCGGACAGGGCTTAGCAATGAGCAGTTCTTC. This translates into CASSSSRTGLSNEQFF.

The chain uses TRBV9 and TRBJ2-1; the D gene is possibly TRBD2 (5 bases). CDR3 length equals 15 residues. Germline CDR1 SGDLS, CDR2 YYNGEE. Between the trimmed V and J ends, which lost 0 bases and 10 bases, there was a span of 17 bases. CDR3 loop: CASSVGERRRSEQFF. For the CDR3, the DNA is TGTGCCAGCAGCGTAGGGGAGAGGCGAAGGAGCGAGCAGTTCTTC.

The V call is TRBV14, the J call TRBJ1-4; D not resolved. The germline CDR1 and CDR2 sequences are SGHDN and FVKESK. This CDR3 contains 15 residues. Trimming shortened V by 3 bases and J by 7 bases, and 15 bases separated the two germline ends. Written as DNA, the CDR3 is TGTGCCAGCAGCCAGGGCGTATGGCAAGGTGAAAAACTGTTTTTT. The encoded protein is CASSQGVWQGEKLFF.

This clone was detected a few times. This chain's CDR3 is CASSPMRLGGSPLHF. The CDR3 DNA sequence: TGTGCCAGCAGTCCAATGAGGTTGGGTGGGTCACCCCTCCACTTT. The V call is TRBV27, the J call TRBJ1-6; D ambiguous. This CDR3 is 15 amino acids long. CDR1 is MNHEY, CDR2 SMNVEV, per germline (reference sequence). V was trimmed by 5 bases and J by 10 bases, leaving 18 bases between them.

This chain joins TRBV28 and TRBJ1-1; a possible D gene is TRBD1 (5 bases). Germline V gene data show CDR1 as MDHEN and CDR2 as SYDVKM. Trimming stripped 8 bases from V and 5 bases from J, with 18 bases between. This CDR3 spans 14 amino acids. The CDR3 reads CASCKSGGETEAFF. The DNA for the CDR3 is TGTGCCAGCTGCAAGTCCGGGGGTGAAACTGAAGCTTTCTTT.

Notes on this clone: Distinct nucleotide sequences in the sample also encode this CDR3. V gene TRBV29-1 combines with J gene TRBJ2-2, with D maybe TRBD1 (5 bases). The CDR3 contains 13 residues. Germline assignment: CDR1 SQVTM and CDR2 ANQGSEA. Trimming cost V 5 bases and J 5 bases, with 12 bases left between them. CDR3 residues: CSVLQGGTGELFF. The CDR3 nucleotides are TGCAGCGTTCTCCAGGGTGGAACCGGGGAGCTGTTTTTT.

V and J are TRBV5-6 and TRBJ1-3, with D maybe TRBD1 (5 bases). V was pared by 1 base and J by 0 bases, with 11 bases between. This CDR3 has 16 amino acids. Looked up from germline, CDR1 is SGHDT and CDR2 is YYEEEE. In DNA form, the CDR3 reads TGTGCCAGCAGCTTGTTGGGACCGGGCTCTGGAAACACCATATATTTT. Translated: CASSLLGPGSGNTIYF.

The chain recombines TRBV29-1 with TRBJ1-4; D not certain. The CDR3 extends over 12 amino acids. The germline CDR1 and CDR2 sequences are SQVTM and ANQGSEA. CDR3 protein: CSAGLANEKLFF. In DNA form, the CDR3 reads TGCAGTGCGGGTTTAGCTAATGAAAAACTGTTTTTT.

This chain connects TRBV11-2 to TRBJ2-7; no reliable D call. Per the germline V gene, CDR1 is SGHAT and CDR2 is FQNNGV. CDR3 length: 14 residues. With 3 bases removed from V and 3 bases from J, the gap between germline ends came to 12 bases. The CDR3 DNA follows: TGTGCCAGCAGCTTGATGGGCAGGAACTACGAGCAGTACTTC. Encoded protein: CASSLMGRNYEQYF.

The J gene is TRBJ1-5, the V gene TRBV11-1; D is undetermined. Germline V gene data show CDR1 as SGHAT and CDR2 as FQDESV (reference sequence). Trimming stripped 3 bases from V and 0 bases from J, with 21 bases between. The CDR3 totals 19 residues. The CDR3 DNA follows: TGTGCCAGCAGCTTCTCGATCGGACTTACGAGTTATAGCAATCAGCCCCAGCATTTT. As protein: CASSFSIGLTSYSNQPQHF. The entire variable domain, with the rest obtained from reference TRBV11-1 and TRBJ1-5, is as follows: EAEVAQSPRYKITEKSQAVAFWCDPISGHATLYWYRQILGQGPELLVQFQDESVVDDSQLPKDRFSAERLKGVDSTLKIQPAELGDSAMYLCASSFSIGLTSYSNQPQHFGDGTRLSIL.